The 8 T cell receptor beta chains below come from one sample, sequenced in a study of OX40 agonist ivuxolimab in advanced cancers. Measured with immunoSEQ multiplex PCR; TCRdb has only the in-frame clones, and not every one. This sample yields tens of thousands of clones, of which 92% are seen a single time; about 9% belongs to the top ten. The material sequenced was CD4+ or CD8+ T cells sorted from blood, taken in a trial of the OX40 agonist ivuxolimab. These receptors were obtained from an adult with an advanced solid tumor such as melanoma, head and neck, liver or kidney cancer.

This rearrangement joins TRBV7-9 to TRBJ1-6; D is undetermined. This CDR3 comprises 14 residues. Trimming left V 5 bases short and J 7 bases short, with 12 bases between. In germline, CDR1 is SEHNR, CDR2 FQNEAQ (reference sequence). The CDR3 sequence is CASSGPEGNSPLHF. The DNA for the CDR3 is TGTGCCAGCAGCGGGCCTGAAGGGAATTCACCCCTCCACTTT.

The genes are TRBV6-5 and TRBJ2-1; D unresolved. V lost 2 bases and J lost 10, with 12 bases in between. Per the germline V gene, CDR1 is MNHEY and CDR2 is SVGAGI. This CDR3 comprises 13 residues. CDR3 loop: CASSYPPGWEQFF. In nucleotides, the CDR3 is TGTGCCAGCAGTTACCCCCCCGGGTGGGAGCAGTTCTTC.

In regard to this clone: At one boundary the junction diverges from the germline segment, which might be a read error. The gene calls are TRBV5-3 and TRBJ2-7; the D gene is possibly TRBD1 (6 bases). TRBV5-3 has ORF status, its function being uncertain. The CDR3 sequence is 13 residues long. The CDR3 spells CASSFGQTNEQYF. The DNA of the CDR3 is TGTGCCAGCAGCTTTGGACAGACTAACGAGCAGTACTTC.

CDR3 sequence (DNA): TGTGCCAGCAGCTTGGTAGAGACGGTCGAGCAGTACTTC. Protein sequence: CASSLVETVEQYF. The chain has TRBV5-4 and TRBJ2-7; D gene uncertain. CDR3 length: 13 amino acids. In germline, CDR1 is SGHNT, CDR2 YYREEE (reference sequence). Trimming cost V 0 bases and J 6 bases, with 10 bases left between them.

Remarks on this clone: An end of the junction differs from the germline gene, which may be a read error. The CDR3 DNA sequence: TGTGCCAGCTCCTCTGGGGACAGGGTAATCTTC. Its translation: CASSSGDRVIF. The chain recombines TRBV6-4 with TRBJ2-1, with 9 bases matching TRBD1. Germline V CDR1 and CDR2: MRHNA, SNTAGT. The CDR3 is 11 residues long.

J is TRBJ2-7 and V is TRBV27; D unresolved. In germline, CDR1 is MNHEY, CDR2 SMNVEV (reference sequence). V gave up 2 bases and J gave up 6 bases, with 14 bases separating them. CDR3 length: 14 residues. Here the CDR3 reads CASSLGSRVREQYF. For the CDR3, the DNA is TGTGCCAGCAGTTTAGGGTCAAGGGTACGCGAGCAGTACTTC.

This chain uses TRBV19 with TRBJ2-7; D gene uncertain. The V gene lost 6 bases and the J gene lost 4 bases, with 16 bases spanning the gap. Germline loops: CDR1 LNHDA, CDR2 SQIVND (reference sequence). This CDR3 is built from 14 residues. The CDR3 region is CASSSALGRYEQYF. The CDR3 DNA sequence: TGTGCCAGTAGCTCAGCTCTAGGAAGGTACGAGCAGTACTTC.

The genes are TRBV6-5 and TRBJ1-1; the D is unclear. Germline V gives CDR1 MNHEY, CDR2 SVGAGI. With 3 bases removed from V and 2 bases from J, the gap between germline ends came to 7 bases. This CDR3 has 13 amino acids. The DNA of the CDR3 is TGTGCCAGCAGTTATACAGCTAACACTGAAGCTTTCTTT. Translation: CASSYTANTEAFF.